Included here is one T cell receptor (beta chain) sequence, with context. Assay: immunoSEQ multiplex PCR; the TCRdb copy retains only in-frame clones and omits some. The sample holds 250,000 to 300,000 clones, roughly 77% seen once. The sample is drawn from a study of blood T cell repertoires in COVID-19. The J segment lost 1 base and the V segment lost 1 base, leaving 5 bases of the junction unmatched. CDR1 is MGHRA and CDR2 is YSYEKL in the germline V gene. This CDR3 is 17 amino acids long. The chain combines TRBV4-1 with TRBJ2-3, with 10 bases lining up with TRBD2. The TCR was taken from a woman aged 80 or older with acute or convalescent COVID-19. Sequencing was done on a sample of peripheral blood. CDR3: CASSQARAGGRTDTQYF. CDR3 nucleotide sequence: TGCGCCAGCAGCCAAGCTAGAGCGGGAGGGCGCACAGATACGCAGTATTTT.